This T cell receptor beta chain emerged from a study of beta chain features in type 1 diabetes. On the study more broadly: Examination spanned around 110 million sorted cells from all samples. Study results and limitations: TCRB repertoires of naive, central memory and Treg cells appeared more similar among patients than among healthy donors.

Reverse transcribing all isolated RNA meant expressed TCRB transcripts were sequenced. The repertoire was sequenced with immunoSEQ multiplex PCR; TCRdb's copy has only in-frame clones and lacks some. The data show hundreds of thousands of clones, 15% to 18% seen once. V was pared by 5 bases and J by 1 base, with 19 bases between. The CDR3 covers 17 residues. Germline CDR1 MNHEY, CDR2 SMNVEV (reference sequence). On this clone itself: Its antigen is unknown.

It was one heparinised blood draw, averaging about 0.12 L, that each donor gave. CD45RO/CCR7/CD25/CD127/CD95/CD27 separated CD4+ naive, central memory, regulatory and stem cell-like memory cells by sorting. Sequencing input: naive CD4+ T cells from blood. This TCR was sampled from a man aged 18 to 29 in good health. The rearrangement joins TRBV27 to TRBJ2-3, with a tentative D call TRBD2 (6 bases). The CDR3 nucleotides are TGTGCCAGCAGTATCAACCGGGGACTTGTCGGCACAGATACGCAGTATTTT. Translated: CASSINRGLVGTDTQYF.